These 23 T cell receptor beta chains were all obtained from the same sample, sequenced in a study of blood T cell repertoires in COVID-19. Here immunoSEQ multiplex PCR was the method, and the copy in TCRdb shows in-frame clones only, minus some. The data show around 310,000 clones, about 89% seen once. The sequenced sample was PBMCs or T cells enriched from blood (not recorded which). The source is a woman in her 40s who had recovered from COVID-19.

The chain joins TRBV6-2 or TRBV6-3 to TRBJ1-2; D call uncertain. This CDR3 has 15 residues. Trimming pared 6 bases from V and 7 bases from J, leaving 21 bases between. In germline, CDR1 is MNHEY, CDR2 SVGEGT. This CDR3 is CASSPSPHGRGGYTF. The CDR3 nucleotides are TGTGCCAGCAGCCCCAGCCCCCACGGGAGAGGTGGCTACACCTTC.

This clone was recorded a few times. The CDR3 DNA follows: TGTGCCAGCAGCTTTTCGAAGGGGGCTGTAGACGAGCAGTACTTC. As protein: CASSFSKGAVDEQYF. The chain links TRBV11-3 to TRBJ2-7; 7 nucleotides line up with TRBD1. CDR3 length: 15 residues. Per the germline V gene, CDR1 is SGHNT and CDR2 is YENEEA. Trimming removed 3 bases from V and 5 bases from J; junction bases left unmatched: 10. Variable domain in full (rest from reference TRBV11-3 and TRBJ2-7): EAGVVQSPRYKIIEKKQPVAFWCNPISGHNTLYWYLQNLGQGPELLIRYENEEAVDDSQLPKDRFSAERLKGVDSTLKIQPAELGDSAVYLCASSFSKGAVDEQYFGPGTRLTVT.

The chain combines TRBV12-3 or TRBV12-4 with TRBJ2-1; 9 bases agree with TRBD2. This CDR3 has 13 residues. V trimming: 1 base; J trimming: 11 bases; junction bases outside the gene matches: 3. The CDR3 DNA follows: TGTGCCAGCAGTTTAGGGCTAGCGGGGAAGCAGTTCTTC. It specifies CASSLGLAGKQFF.

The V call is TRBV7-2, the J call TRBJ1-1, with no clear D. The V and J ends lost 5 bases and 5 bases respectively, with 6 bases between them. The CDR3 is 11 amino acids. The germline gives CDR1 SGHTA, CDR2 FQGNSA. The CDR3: CASSQTTEAFF. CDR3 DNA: TGTGCCAGCAGCCAGACAACTGAAGCTTTCTTT.

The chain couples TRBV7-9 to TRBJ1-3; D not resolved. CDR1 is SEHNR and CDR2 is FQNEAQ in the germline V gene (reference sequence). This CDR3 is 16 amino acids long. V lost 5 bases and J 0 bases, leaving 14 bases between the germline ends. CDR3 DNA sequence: TGTGCCAGCAGCCCCCAGGATTCGTTCTCTGGAAACACCATATATTTT. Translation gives CASSPQDSFSGNTIYF.

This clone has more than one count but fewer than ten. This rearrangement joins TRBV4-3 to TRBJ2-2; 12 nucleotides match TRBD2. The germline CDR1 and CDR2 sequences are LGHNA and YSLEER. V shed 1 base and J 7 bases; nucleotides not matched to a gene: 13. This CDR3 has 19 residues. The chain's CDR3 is CASSQGSTSGGWDGGELFF. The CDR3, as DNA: TGCGCCAGCAGCCAAGGCTCGACTAGCGGGGGATGGGACGGCGGGGAGCTGTTTTTT.

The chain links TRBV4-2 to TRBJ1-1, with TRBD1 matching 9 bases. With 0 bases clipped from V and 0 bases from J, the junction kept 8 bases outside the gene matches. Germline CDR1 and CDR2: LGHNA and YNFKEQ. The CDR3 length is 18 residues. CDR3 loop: CASSQDHGTGLLNTEAFF. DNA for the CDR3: TGTGCCAGCAGCCAAGATCACGGGACAGGGCTTTTGAACACTGAAGCTTTCTTT.

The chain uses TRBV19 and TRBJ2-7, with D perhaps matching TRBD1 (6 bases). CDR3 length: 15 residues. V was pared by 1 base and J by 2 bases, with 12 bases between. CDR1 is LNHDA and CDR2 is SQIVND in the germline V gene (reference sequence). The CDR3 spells CASSIGAGETYEQYF. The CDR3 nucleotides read TGTGCCAGTAGTATAGGGGCAGGGGAAACCTACGAGCAGTACTTC.

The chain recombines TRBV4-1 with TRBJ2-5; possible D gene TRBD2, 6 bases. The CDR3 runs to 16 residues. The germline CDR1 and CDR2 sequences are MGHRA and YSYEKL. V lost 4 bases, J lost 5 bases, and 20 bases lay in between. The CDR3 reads CASSLTTSGASETQYF. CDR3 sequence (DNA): TGCGCCAGCAGCCTGACGACTAGTGGGGCGTCGGAGACCCAGTACTTC.

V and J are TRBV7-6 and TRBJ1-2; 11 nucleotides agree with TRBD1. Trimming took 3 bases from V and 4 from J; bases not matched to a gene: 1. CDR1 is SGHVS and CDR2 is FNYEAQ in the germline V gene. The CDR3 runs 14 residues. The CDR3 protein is CASSFGTGGYGYTF. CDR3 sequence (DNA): TGTGCCAGCAGCTTTGGGACAGGGGGCTATGGCTACACCTTC.

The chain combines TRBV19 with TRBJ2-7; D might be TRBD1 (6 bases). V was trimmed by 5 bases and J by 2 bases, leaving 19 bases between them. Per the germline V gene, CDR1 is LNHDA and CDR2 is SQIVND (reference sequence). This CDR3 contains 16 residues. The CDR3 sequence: CASSSTAGTSTYEQYF. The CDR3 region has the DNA TGTGCCAGTAGTTCAACGGCAGGGACATCCACCTACGAGCAGTACTTC.

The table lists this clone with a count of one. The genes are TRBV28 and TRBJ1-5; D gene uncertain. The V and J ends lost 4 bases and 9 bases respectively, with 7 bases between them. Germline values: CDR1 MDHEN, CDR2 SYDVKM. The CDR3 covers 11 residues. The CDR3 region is CASSSARPQHF. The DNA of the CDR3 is TGTGCCAGCAGTTCCGCCAGGCCCCAGCATTTT.

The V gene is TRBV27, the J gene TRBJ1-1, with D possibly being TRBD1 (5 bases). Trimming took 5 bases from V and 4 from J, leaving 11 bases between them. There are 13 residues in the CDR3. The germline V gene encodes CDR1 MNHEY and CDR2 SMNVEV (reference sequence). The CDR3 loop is CASSSGGSTEAFF. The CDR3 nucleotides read TGTGCCAGCAGTAGCGGGGGGTCCACTGAAGCTTTCTTT.

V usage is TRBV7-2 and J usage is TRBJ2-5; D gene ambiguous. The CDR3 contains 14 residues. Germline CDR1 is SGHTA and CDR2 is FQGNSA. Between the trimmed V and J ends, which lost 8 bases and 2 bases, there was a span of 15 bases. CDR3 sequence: CASGPDWLQETQYF. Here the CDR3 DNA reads TGTGCCAGCGGCCCCGACTGGTTACAAGAGACCCAGTACTTC. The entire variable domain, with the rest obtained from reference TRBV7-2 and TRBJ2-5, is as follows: GAGVSQSPSNKVTEKGKDVELRCDPISGHTALYWYRQSLGQGLEFLIYFQGNSAPDKSGLPSDRFSAERTGGSVSTLTIQRTQQEDSAVYLCASGPDWLQETQYFGPGTRLLVL.

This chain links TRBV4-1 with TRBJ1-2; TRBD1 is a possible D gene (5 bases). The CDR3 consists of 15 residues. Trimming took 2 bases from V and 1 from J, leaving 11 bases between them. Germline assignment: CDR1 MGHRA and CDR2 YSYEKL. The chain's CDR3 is CASSQSGTGNYGYTF. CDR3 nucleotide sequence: TGCGCCAGCAGCCAATCCGGGACTGGTAACTATGGCTACACCTTC.

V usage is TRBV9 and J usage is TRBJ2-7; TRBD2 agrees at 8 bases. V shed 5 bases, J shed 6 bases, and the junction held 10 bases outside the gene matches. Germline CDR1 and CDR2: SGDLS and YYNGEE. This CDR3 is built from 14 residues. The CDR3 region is CASSEGAGEGEQYF. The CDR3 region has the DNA TGTGCCAGCAGTGAGGGAGCGGGAGAAGGCGAGCAGTACTTC.

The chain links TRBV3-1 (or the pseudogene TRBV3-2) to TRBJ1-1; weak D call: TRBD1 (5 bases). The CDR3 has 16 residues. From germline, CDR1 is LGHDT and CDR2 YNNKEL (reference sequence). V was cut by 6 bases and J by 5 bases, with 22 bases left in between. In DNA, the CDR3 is TGTGCCAGCAGGACAGTAACCGGGCCAAAACGTACTGAAGCTTTCTTT. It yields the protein CASRTVTGPKRTEAFF.

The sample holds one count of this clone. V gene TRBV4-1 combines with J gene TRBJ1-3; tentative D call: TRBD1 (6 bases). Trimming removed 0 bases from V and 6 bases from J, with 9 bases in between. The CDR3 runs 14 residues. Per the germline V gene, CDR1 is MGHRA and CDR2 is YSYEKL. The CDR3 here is CASSQENRENTIYF. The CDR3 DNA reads TGCGCCAGCAGCCAAGAGAACAGGGAAAACACCATATATTTT.

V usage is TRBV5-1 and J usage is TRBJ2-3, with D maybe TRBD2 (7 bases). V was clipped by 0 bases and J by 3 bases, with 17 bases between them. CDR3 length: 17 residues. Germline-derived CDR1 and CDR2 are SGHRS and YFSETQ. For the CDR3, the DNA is TGCGCCAGCAGCTTGGCAGCCGGGGGGCGAGGTACAGATACGCAGTATTTT. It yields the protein CASSLAAGGRGTDTQYF. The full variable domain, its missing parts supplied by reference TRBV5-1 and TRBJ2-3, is KAGVTQTPRYLIKTRGQQVTLSCSPISGHRSVSWYQQTPGQGLQFLFEYFSETQRNKGNFPGRFSGRQFSNSRSEMNVSTLELGDSALYLCASSLAAGGRGTDTQYFGPGTRLTVL.

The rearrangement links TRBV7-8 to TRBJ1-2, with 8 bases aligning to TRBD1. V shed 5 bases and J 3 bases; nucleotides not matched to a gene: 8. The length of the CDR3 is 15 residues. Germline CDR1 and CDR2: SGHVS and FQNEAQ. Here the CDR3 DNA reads TGTGCCAGCAGCCCCGGACAGGGACGGGACTATGGCTACACCTTC. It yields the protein CASSPGQGRDYGYTF.

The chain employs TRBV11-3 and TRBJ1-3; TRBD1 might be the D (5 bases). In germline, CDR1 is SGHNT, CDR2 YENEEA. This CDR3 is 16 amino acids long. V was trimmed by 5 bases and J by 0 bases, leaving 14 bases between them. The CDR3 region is CASSPVGGGSGNTIYF. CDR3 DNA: TGTGCCAGCAGCCCAGTGGGGGGTGGCTCTGGAAACACCATATATTTT.

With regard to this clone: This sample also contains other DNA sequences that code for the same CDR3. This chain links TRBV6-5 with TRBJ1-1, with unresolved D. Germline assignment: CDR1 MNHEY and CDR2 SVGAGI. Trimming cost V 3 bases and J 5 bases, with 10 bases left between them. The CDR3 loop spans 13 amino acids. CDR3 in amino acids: CASSYSAGTEAFF. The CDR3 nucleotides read TGTGCCAGCAGTTATAGCGCGGGGACTGAAGCTTTCTTT.

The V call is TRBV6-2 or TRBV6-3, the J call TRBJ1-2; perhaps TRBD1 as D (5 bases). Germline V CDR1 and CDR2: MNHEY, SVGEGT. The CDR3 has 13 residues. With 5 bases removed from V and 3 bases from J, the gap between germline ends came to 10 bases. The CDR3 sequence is CASSHGHDYGYTF. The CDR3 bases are TGTGCCAGCAGTCACGGACACGACTATGGCTACACCTTC.